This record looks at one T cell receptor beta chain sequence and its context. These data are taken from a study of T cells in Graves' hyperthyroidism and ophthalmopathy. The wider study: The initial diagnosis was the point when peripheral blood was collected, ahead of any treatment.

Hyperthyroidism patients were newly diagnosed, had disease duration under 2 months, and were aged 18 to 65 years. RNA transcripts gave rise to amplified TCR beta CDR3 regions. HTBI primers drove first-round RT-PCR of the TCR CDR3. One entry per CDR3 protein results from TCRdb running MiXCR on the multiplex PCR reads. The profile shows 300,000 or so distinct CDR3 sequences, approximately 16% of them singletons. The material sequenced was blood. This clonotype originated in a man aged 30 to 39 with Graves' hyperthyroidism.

In DNA form, the CDR3 reads TGTGCCAGTAGTCCGCACCCCTGGACGGACTCTGGAAACACCATATATTTT. The encoded protein is CASSPHPWTDSGNTIYF. The rearrangement links TRBV19 to TRBJ1-3; D is uncertain. V lost 5 bases and J 0 bases, leaving 17 bases between the germline ends. This CDR3 has 17 amino acids. Germline lookup yields CDR1 LNHDA and CDR2 SQIVND (reference sequence).